This passage covers 18 T cell receptor beta chains from one sample sequenced in a study of T-cell memory formation after mild COVID-19. TCRdb reprocessed the 5' RACE reads with MiXCR, giving one entry per CDR3 protein. The table has about 55,000 distinct CDR3 sequences, approximately 9.5% seen once. The sample comprised PBMCs or a T cell subset sorted from them (not recorded which). These receptor sequences come from a man between 18 and 35 years old who had mild COVID-19 (a few samples of this study predate the infection). Cell type and time point are not known.

This chain links TRBV7-2 with TRBJ2-3; tentative D call: TRBD2 (5 bases). V gave up 3 bases and J gave up 10 bases, with 23 bases separating them. The germline V gene encodes CDR1 SGHTA and CDR2 FQGNSA. CDR3 length: 16 residues. This chain's CDR3 is CASSFISGGESVPQYF. The DNA for the CDR3 is TGTGCCAGCAGCTTCATAAGCGGAGGAGAGTCAGTCCCGCAGTATTTT.

The gene calls are TRBV29-1 and TRBJ2-3; D perhaps matches TRBD1 (10 bases). This CDR3 has 19 amino acids. Trimming stripped 4 bases from V and 6 bases from J, with 32 bases between. Germline CDR1 is SQVTM and CDR2 is ANQGSEA. The CDR3 protein is CSVASTGGLAGSGLDTQYF. The DNA of the CDR3 is TGCAGCGTTGCTTCGACAGGGGGCCTAGCGGGGTCCGGGCTGGATACGCAGTATTTT.

This clonotype came up a few times. The rearrangement uses TRBV20-1 and TRBJ2-7; the match to TRBD1 covers 8 bases. Germline CDR1 reads DFQATT; CDR2 reads SNEGSKA (reference sequence). The CDR3 length is 14 residues. Trimming cost V 6 bases and J 2 bases; bases outside gene matches: 9. CDR3 amino acids: CSAPTPGQAYEQYF. The CDR3 DNA follows: TGCAGTGCCCCCACACCGGGACAGGCCTACGAGCAGTACTTC.

The V call is TRBV5-1, the J call TRBJ2-5; TRBD1 agrees at 7 bases. The CDR3 loop spans 14 amino acids. CDR1 SGHRS and CDR2 YFSETQ come from the germline V gene. The junction had 3 bases not matched to a gene; V was cut back by 2 bases and J by 2 bases. CDR3 loop: CASSLGGQQETQYF. CDR3 nucleotide sequence: TGCGCCAGCAGCTTAGGGGGACAGCAAGAGACCCAGTACTTC.

This clonotype has more than one count but fewer than ten. The genes are TRBV6-1 and TRBJ2-3; tentative D call: TRBD2 (6 bases). The germline V and J ends were trimmed by 7 bases and 3 bases, with 14 bases remaining between them. The germline V gene encodes CDR1 MNHNS and CDR2 SASEGT. CDR3 length: 14 residues. The CDR3 reads CASKAGSFTDTQYF. The CDR3 coding sequence is TGTGCCAGCAAGGCGGGGTCGTTTACAGATACGCAGTATTTT.

J is TRBJ2-5 and V is TRBV20-1, with D perhaps TRBD1 (6 bases). Trimming cost V 6 bases and J 3 bases, with 17 bases left between them. The CDR3 has 14 residues. From germline, CDR1 is DFQATT and CDR2 SNEGSKA (reference sequence). CDR3 nucleotides: TGCAGTGCCCCGCGGACAGTGGGGGAAGAGACCCAGTACTTC. As protein: CSAPRTVGEETQYF.

The chain combines TRBV4-1 with TRBJ2-7; tentative D call: TRBD1 (6 bases). The CDR3 has 16 residues. V was cut by 1 base and J by 5 bases, with 18 bases left in between. The germline gives CDR1 MGHRA, CDR2 YSYEKL. CDR3 nucleotides: TGCGCCAGCAGCCAAGTCGGATGGGGGCTTGGGAACGAGCAGTACTTC. Translation gives CASSQVGWGLGNEQYF.

Many counts were recorded for this clonotype. The rearrangement links TRBV5-6 to TRBJ1-1; the match to TRBD1 covers 11 bases. This CDR3 is built from 16 residues. With 2 bases clipped from V and 0 bases from J, the junction kept 3 bases outside the gene matches. Germline V gene sequence: CDR1 SGHDT, CDR2 YYEEEE. CDR3 in amino acids: CASSLPGQGVNTEAFF. DNA for the CDR3: TGTGCCAGCAGCTTACCGGGACAGGGGGTGAACACTGAAGCTTTCTTT.

This clonotype was found a few times. V gene TRBV7-2 combines with J gene TRBJ1-5, with D possibly TRBD1 on 6 matching bases. The ends were cut back, 5 bases at V and 7 bases at J, with 12 bases in the middle. Germline loops: CDR1 SGHTA, CDR2 FQGNSA. The CDR3 loop spans 13 amino acids. CDR3 amino acids: CASSGGGAQPQHF. DNA for the CDR3: TGTGCCAGCAGCGGAGGGGGGGCGCAGCCCCAGCATTTT.

There are many counts of this clonotype. V gene TRBV28 combines with J gene TRBJ2-5; 10 bases fit TRBD1. Germline loops: CDR1 MDHEN, CDR2 SYDVKM. The CDR3 has 14 residues. The V segment lost 6 bases and the J segment 5 bases; nucleotides outside the gene matches: 6. For the CDR3, the DNA is TGTGCCAGCAGGCGGACAGGGGGTGGTGAGACCCAGTACTTC. It encodes CASRRTGGGETQYF.

The V gene is TRBV7-3, the J gene TRBJ1-2; TRBD1 might be the D (5 bases). The CDR3 is made up of 15 amino acids. The V gene lost 2 bases and the J gene lost 0 bases, with 10 bases spanning the gap. Germline V gives CDR1 SGHTA, CDR2 FQGTGA. The CDR3, as DNA: TGTGCCAGCAGCTTAGACGGGACGACTAACTATGGCTACACCTTC. It encodes CASSLDGTTNYGYTF.

At least ten counts were recorded for this clonotype. The rearrangement joins TRBV6-2 or TRBV6-3 to TRBJ2-7; D may be TRBD1 (5 bases). V gave up 6 bases and J gave up 2 bases, with 11 bases separating them. From germline, CDR1 is MNHEY and CDR2 SVGEGT. The CDR3 length is 13 residues. The CDR3 DNA reads TGTGCCAGCAGGCCCCCGGACACCTACGAGCAGTACGTC. Its protein product is CASRPPDTYEQYV.

Many counts were recorded for this clonotype. The V call is TRBV4-1, the J call TRBJ2-5, with D hard to call. V was clipped by 5 bases and J by 2 bases, with 9 bases between them. Germline-derived CDR1 and CDR2 are MGHRA and YSYEKL. The CDR3 has 13 residues. CDR3 in DNA: TGCGCCAGCAGCGTTATCGAGCAAGAGACCCAGTACTTC. Protein sequence: CASSVIEQETQYF.

V gene TRBV7-9 combines with J gene TRBJ1-1, with a tentative D call TRBD1 (5 bases). The CDR3 runs 12 residues. Germline V gene lookup returns CDR1 SEHNR and CDR2 FQNEAQ (reference sequence). Trimming pared 3 bases from V and 11 bases from J, leaving 13 bases between. The CDR3 spells CASSLVGRVAFF. DNA for the CDR3: TGTGCCAGCAGCTTGGTTGGCAGGGTGGCTTTCTTT.

Here the CDR3 reads CASSLSGREETQYF. CDR3 nucleotide sequence: TGCGCCAGCAGCTTATCAGGCCGTGAAGAGACCCAGTACTTC. The rearrangement joins TRBV5-1 to TRBJ2-5; D remains unclear. The germline gives CDR1 SGHRS, CDR2 YFSETQ. The CDR3 has 14 amino acids. Trimming took 2 bases from V and 3 from J, leaving 11 bases between them.

V is TRBV6-5 and J is TRBJ1-6, with D maybe TRBD1 (6 bases). V was cut by 7 bases and J by 5 bases, with 21 bases left in between. The CDR3 runs 17 residues. Germline values: CDR1 MNHEY, CDR2 SVGAGI. The CDR3 nucleotides are TGTGCCAGCATCGAGGGAAACAGGGTGGGGAATAATTCACCCCTCCACTTT. Amino acid sequence: CASIEGNRVGNNSPLHF.

This clonotype was detected only a few times. The chain is built from TRBV30 and TRBJ2-5, with D perhaps TRBD2 (6 bases). Germline CDR1 is GTSNPN and CDR2 is SVGIG (reference sequence). Trimming removed 4 bases from V and 2 bases from J, with 11 bases in between. CDR3 length equals 13 residues. CDR3 sequence reads: CAWNGGAQETQYF. CDR3 nucleotides: TGTGCCTGGAATGGCGGGGCACAAGAGACCCAGTACTTC.

A few counts support this clonotype. The CDR3, as DNA: TGCGCCAGCAGCTTTTTATTGGATACGCAGTATTTT. Protein product: CASSFLLDTQYF. This chain joins TRBV5-1 and TRBJ2-3; D is unresolved. The CDR3 consists of 12 residues. From germline, CDR1 is SGHRS and CDR2 YFSETQ. V lost 2 bases to trimming and J lost 6 bases, with 7 bases between them.